This is a list of T cell receptor beta chains from one sample in a study of cytomegalovirus exposure and HLA in healthy donors. Profiled with immunoSEQ multiplex PCR; TCRdb holds only in-frame clones, not every one. The sample has 140,000 to 150,000 clones; around 65% are singletons. The material sequenced was PBMCs. These receptors originate from an older woman in good health and CMV-seronegative. CDR3s include the opening cysteine and the closing phenylalanine or tryptophan. The D gene is left open where the match is weak. Some rows have no size entry. The others give once, few or many, or a class for an expanded clone.

len	abundance	v_gene	d_gene	j_gene	CDR3nt	CDR3aa
17	-	TRBV4-2	TRBD2	TRBJ2-1	TGTGCCAGCAGCCAAGATCCCGGACTAGCGGGAGGGAATGAGCAGTTCTTC	CASSQDPGLAGGNEQFF
16	-	TRBV28	-	TRBJ1-4	TGTGCCAGCAGTTCCTCAGGGCAGGGGACAAATGAAAAACTGTTTTTT	CASSSSGQGTNEKLFF
14	few	TRBV4-3	-	TRBJ1-1	TGCGCCAGCAGCCAATCTGAGAGGAACACTGAAGCTTTCTTT	CASSQSERNTEAFF
16	-	TRBV5-6	-	TRBJ1-2	TGTGCCAGCAGCTCAGACCGGGCCGGCGGGAGCTATGGCTACACCTTC	CASSSDRAGGSYGYTF
15	few	TRBV7-2	-	TRBJ2-3	TGTGCCAGCAGCCCGGAGGGAGGACTTGGCTATACGCAGTATTTT	CASSPEGGLGYTQYF
14	-	TRBV7-2	TRBD2	TRBJ2-5	TGTGCCAGCAGCTTTAGCGGGGGGGAGGGGACCCAGTACTTC	CASSFSGGEGTQYF
14	few	TRBV29-1	TRBD1	TRBJ1-2	TGCAGCGCTGCGCCGGGACAGGGTATCTATGGCTACACCTTC	CSAAPGQGIYGYTF
14	-	TRBV7-2	TRBD1	TRBJ1-5	TGTGCCAGCAGCTTAGGACAGGGGACTCAGCCCCAGCATTTT	CASSLGQGTQPQHF
14	-	TRBV5-4	-	TRBJ2-7	TGTGCCAGCAGCTTGGCTGGGCGGGCCTACGAGCAGTACTTC	CASSLAGRAYEQYF
15	few	TRBV27	TRBD2	TRBJ2-7	TGTGCCAGCAGTTTAGGCGGGAGCCTCTCCTACGAGCAGTACTTC	CASSLGGSLSYEQYF
15	-	TRBV5-1	TRBD1	TRBJ1-4	TGCGCCAGCAGCGCGTACAGGGGACCGAATGAAAAACTGTTTTTT	CASSAYRGPNEKLFF
15	-	TRBV7-2	-	TRBJ1-3	TGTGCCAGCAGCTTAGGGGCGGGCGCCGGAAACACCATATATTTT	CASSLGAGAGNTIYF
15	-	TRBV5-6	-	TRBJ1-4	TGTGCCAGCAGCCGTGGAGGGTCAACTAATGAAAAACTGTTTTTT	CASSRGGSTNEKLFF
13	-	TRBV5-1	-	TRBJ1-1	TGCGCCAGCACCTCGACAGCTAACACTGAAGCTTTCTTT	CASTSTANTEAFF
14	-	TRBV19	-	TRBJ1-2	TGTGCCAGTACCCCACGGTGGGGGGGCTATGGCTACACCTTC	CASTPRWGGYGYTF
13	once	TRBV28	-	TRBJ2-3	TGTGCCAGCAGTCGGGGAACCCCGGGTACGCAGTATTTT	CASSRGTPGTQYF
15	-	TRBV4-3	TRBD1	TRBJ2-7	TGCGCCAGCAGCCGCCTTACAGGGGCGCCCTACGAGCAGTACTTC	CASSRLTGAPYEQYF
14	once	TRBV6-5	TRBD2	TRBJ2-7	TGTGCCAGCAGTTTAGCGGGGGTGTTCTACGAGCAGTACTTC	CASSLAGVFYEQYF
12	few	TRBV28	-	TRBJ1-2	TGTGCCAGCAGTTTAAGCCTGACAGGCTACACCTTC	CASSLSLTGYTF
15	-	TRBV19	TRBD1	TRBJ2-5	TGTGCCAGTAGTATCTTAGGACAGGGGAAAGAGACCCAGTACTTC	CASSILGQGKETQYF
14	once	TRBV19	-	TRBJ1-5	TGTGCCAGTAGGCTCCGGGATAGCAATCAGCCCCAGCATTTT	CASRLRDSNQPQHF
14	once	TRBV15	-	TRBJ1-1	TGTGCCACCAGCAGAGACACGGTGAACACTGAAGCTTTCTTT	CATSRDTVNTEAFF
13	few	TRBV7-9	-	TRBJ2-7	TGTGCCAGCAGCCACAGGGATTCCTACGAGCAGTACTTC	CASSHRDSYEQYF
13	-	TRBV7-8	-	TRBJ1-2	TGTGCCAGCAGCTCTCAGGTTAACTATGGCTACACCTTC	CASSSQVNYGYTF
15	-	TRBV7-2	-	TRBJ1-1	TGTGCCAGCAGCTTATCGACAGGCTTGAACACTGAAGCTTTCTTT	CASSLSTGLNTEAFF
14	few	TRBV19	-	TRBJ2-3	TGTGCCAGTAGCCTCGGACACCACACAGATACGCAGTATTTT	CASSLGHHTDTQYF
15	few	TRBV7-2	-	TRBJ2-7	TGTGCCAGCAGCTTAAGTCCAGGGGCGCCGGGTGAGCAGTACTTC	CASSLSPGAPGEQYF
15	-	TRBV25-1	TRBD1	TRBJ1-1	TGTGCCAGCAGTCGGACAGGGGTCTTCCCTCAAGAAGCTTTCTTT	CASSRTGVFPQEAFF
16	-	TRBV7-8	TRBD1	TRBJ1-5	TGTGCCAGCAGCCCGCGACCGACAGGGAGCAATCAGCCCCAGCATTTT	CASSPRPTGSNQPQHF